Listed here is a single T cell receptor beta chain. Its target is not known. In germline, CDR1 is MGHDK, CDR2 SYGVNS. Germline trimming cut 3 bases from V and 9 bases from J; bases unmatched to any gene: 4. The CDR3 spans 15 residues. This specimen comes from a study of cytomegalovirus exposure and HLA in healthy donors. Overall study results and limits: In a later analysis, at a false discovery rate of 0.05, about 16,000 TCR beta sequences matched HLA alleles.

PCR employed 60 Vbeta and 13 Jbeta primers. Sequencing was performed with immunoSEQ multiplex PCR; in TCRdb, only in-frame clones are kept and a portion is missing. The table lists some 150,000 clones, around 83% of them singletons. Though nominally healthy at sampling, donors likely had unrecorded immune exposures. Sequenced material: PBMCs. The gene calls are TRBV25-1 and TRBJ2-3; the match to TRBD2 covers 15 bases. This clonotype was sampled from a woman aged 18 to 35 in good health and CMV-seronegative. The CDR3 sequence is CASSDRTSGGDTQYF. Written as DNA, the CDR3 is TGTGCCAGCAGTGACCGGACTAGCGGGGGGGACACGCAGTATTTT.